This T cell receptor (beta chain) appears in the sequencing data of a study of cytomegalovirus exposure and HLA in healthy donors. Overall study results and limits: By HLA locus, TCR association rates varied in a later analysis, with DRB1 showing the most and HLA-C the fewest. The study put about 180 TCR beta chains on its list as cytomegalovirus-associated. Analysis performed later found more than 15,000 TCR beta sequences associated with HLA alleles at 0.05 false discovery rate.

Germline V lookup: CDR1 MNHEY, CDR2 SVGAGI. V was shortened by 6 bases and J by 5 bases, with 19 bases between the two germline ends. The CDR3 length is 15 residues. The sample holds a few counts of this clone. Its specificity is unknown. A multiplex PCR was run with 60 Vbeta primers and 13 Jbeta primers. The protocol was immunoSEQ multiplex PCR, while the TCRdb copy is restricted to in-frame clones and leaves out a portion. The sample contains approximately 150,000 clones, roughly 74% of which appear only once. Specimen: PBMCs. This TCR derives from a man between 18 and 29 years old in good health and CMV-seropositive. The genes are TRBV6-5 and TRBJ1-1; D not resolved. The DNA of the CDR3 is TGTGCCAGCAGCCCACGGCATCGGGGTTGGACTGAAGCTTTCTTT. This codes for CASSPRHRGWTEAFF.